The 17 T cell receptor beta chains given below trace back to one sample, sequenced in a study of post-analysis software for immune sequencing data (dated by TCRdb to about 2015). Overall study results and their limits: Significantly higher frequencies in patients than in controls were found for roughly five TRBV segments, including TRBV5-6, TRBV5-1 and TRBV20-1.

Libraries were prepared through PCR. Sequenced on an Illumina HiSeq 2500. Unique molecular identifiers were incorporated into TCR beta cDNA libraries to reduce PCR and sequencing biases. TCRdb reprocessing: public reads trimmed at Q25 with fastp, clones called with MiXCR, in-frame beta chains kept. For every CDR3 protein sequence, its rows merge into one entry that carries the most common genes and DNA. Across this sample there are approximately 180,000 distinct CDR3 sequences, with about 29% seen only once. The ten largest clonotypes hold around 1.5% of the sample. Their antigens remain unidentified. The sample taken for sequencing was blood. The receptor set was obtained from a girl aged 10-17 years with multiple sclerosis.

The chain combines TRBV7-9 with TRBJ1-1; D gene unclear. The ends were cut back, 1 base at V and 1 base at J, with 7 bases in the middle. The CDR3 loop spans 14 amino acids. Germline assignment: CDR1 SEHNR and CDR2 FQNEAQ (reference sequence). CDR3 DNA sequence: TGTGCCAGCAGCTTAGTATCGCAGAACACTGAAGCTTTCTTT. Its protein is CASSLVSQNTEAFF.

This clonotype came up a few times. No conserved phenylalanine or tryptophan ends this CDR3, so it is likely a read error. The rearrangement links TRBV12-3 or TRBV12-4 to TRBJ2-4, with D uncertain. The CDR3 extends over 10 amino acids. V gave up 8 bases and J gave up 3 bases, with 2 bases separating them. The CDR3 loop is CASGKNIQYL. CDR3 in DNA: TGTGCCAGCGGCAAAAACATTCAGTACTTA.

This rearrangement joins TRBV28 to TRBJ1-5, with D hard to call. This CDR3 is built from 12 residues. Germline V gene sequence: CDR1 MDHEN, CDR2 SYDVKM. V lost 3 bases and J 3 bases, leaving 3 bases between the germline ends. This chain's CDR3 is CASSFPNQPQHF. CDR3 nucleotides: TGTGCCAGCAGTTTCCCCAATCAGCCCCAGCATTTT.

This clonotype was counted at least ten times. The rearrangement links TRBV14 to TRBJ2-7; weak D call: TRBD2 (6 bases). CDR3 size: 16 residues. Trimming pared 4 bases from V and 6 bases from J, leaving 22 bases between. Germline V gives CDR1 SGHDN, CDR2 FVKESK. The CDR3 coding sequence is TGTGCCAGCAGCCTGCAACCTAGCGCTGCCCACCTCGAGCAGTACTTC. Encoded protein: CASSLQPSAAHLEQYF.

Notes on this clonotype: The junction departs from germline at one end; a sequencing error may be responsible. CDR3 nucleotide sequence: TGCGCCAGCAGCCAGAAGCCCGGGACAGAGAATTCACCCCCCCACTTT. Translating gives CASSQKPGTENSPPHF. This chain connects TRBV4-1 to TRBJ1-6, with 7 bases lining up with TRBD1. The CDR3 extends over 16 amino acids. Per the germline V gene, CDR1 is MGHRA and CDR2 is YSYEKL.

This clonotype was recorded many times. V usage is TRBV21-1 and J usage is TRBJ2-7; the table's D call, TRBD1, has no DNA check behind it. TRBV21-1 is tagged as a pseudogene. This CDR3 is 13 amino acids long. The CDR3 here is CASWGTPLYEQYF. The CDR3 DNA reads TGTGCCAGCTGGGGGACACCACTCTACGAGCAGTACTTC.

This sequence joins TRBV6-2 or TRBV6-3 and TRBJ2-7; tentative D call: TRBD1 (6 bases). The CDR3 runs 16 residues. Trimming stripped 6 bases from V and 0 bases from J, with 18 bases between. CDR1 is MNHEY, CDR2 SVGEGT, per germline. In DNA form, the CDR3 reads TGTGCCAGCAGATCTGACCTGGACAGCCTCTCCTACGAGCAGTACTTC. Its translation is CASRSDLDSLSYEQYF.

This clonotype was detected only a few times. The rearrangement uses TRBV20-1 and TRBJ2-1; TRBD2 aligns across 10 bases. This CDR3 spans 16 amino acids. In germline, CDR1 is DFQATT, CDR2 SNEGSKA (reference sequence). After removal of 1 base from V and 8 bases from J, the junction contained 11 bases not matched to a gene. Written as DNA, the CDR3 is TGCAGTGCTAGAGCCGAAGGGCTAGCGGGAGAGGATGAGCAGTTCTTC. Amino acids: CSARAEGLAGEDEQFF.

This clonotype was recorded at least ten times. The chain uses TRBV3-1 and TRBJ2-1, with D possibly being TRBD1 (6 bases). This CDR3 is built from 13 residues. Trimming pared 0 bases from V and 12 bases from J, leaving 12 bases between. In germline, CDR1 is LGHDT, CDR2 YNNKEL (reference sequence). The CDR3 region has the DNA TGTGCCAGCAGCCAAGAACAGGGCGCGAGGCAGTTCTTC. This encodes CASSQEQGARQFF.

This clonotype was counted many times. This chain uses TRBV10-3 with TRBJ1-2; weak D call: TRBD1 (5 bases). CDR3 length equals 12 residues. From germline, CDR1 is ENHRY and CDR2 SYGVKD. V was pared by 7 bases and J by 8 bases, with 14 bases between. The CDR3 protein is CAITDGEGGYTF. The CDR3 nucleotides read TGTGCCATCACCGACGGGGAGGGGGGCTACACCTTC.

Comment on this clonotype: The junction differs from germline at one of its ends, possibly a read error. This chain connects TRBV30 to TRBJ2-4; perhaps TRBD2 as D (5 bases). The end of the DNA fits TRBJ2-7 better, so the J call may be wrong. Germline V gene data show CDR1 as GTSNPN and CDR2 as SVGIG (reference sequence). This CDR3 is built from 14 residues. In DNA, the CDR3 is TGTGTCTGGAGTGTGGATTGGCTAGCTGGCGAGCAGTACTTC. Amino acids: CVWSVDWLAGEQYF.

Many counts were recorded for this clonotype. The chain employs TRBV15 and TRBJ2-7; possible D gene TRBD2, 5 bases. Trimming stripped 5 bases from V and 3 bases from J, with 11 bases between. Germline V lookup: CDR1 LNHNV, CDR2 YYDKDF (reference sequence). The CDR3 loop spans 13 amino acids. The CDR3 spells CATSPRGYYEQYF. The DNA for the CDR3 is TGTGCCACCAGCCCCCGAGGGTACTACGAGCAGTACTTC.

This clonotype appeared once. A much more abundant neighbour one base away suggests this may be a read error. V and J are TRBV7-8 and TRBJ2-7, with D uncertain. Germline CDR1 reads SGHVS; CDR2 reads FQNEAQ. V lost 6 bases, J lost 2 bases, and 5 bases lay in between. CDR3 length equals 11 residues. The CDR3 DNA reads TGTGCCAGCAGTGAGACCTACGAGCAGTACTTC. Protein: CASSETYEQYF.

This clonotype showed up many times. This sequence joins TRBV5-1 and TRBJ1-2; 9 bases are a match to TRBD1. V shed 5 bases, J shed 6 bases, and the junction held 5 bases outside the gene matches. Germline V gene lookup returns CDR1 SGHRS and CDR2 YFSETQ. The CDR3 is 13 amino acids. The CDR3 DNA reads TGCGCCAGCAGGATGGGACAGGGAGATGGCTACACCTTC. Translated: CASRMGQGDGYTF.

J is TRBJ1-5 and V is TRBV29-1; D is ambiguous. V dropped 4 bases and J dropped 7 bases, with 11 bases sitting between them. The CDR3 consists of 12 residues. Germline lookup yields CDR1 SQVTM and CDR2 ANQGSEA. The CDR3 sequence: CSVGRAGQPQHF. CDR3 nucleotide sequence: TGCAGCGTTGGGAGGGCCGGGCAGCCCCAGCATTTT.

The rearrangement uses TRBV10-3 and TRBJ2-1, with D uncertain. The DNA end favors TRBJ2-7, so the J call may be wrong. Germline lookup yields CDR1 ENHRY and CDR2 SYGVKD. The CDR3 runs to 16 residues. CDR3 loop: CAISPLGAPSYNEQYF. The CDR3 DNA sequence: TGTGCCATCAGTCCCCTCGGAGCGCCCTCCTACAATGAGCAGTACTTC.

A note on this clonotype: It may be a read error: a sequence one base away is much more abundant. The chain recombines TRBV6-6 with TRBJ2-7; possibly TRBD2 for D (5 bases). The CDR3 consists of 11 residues. The germline V and J ends were trimmed by 8 bases and 12 bases, with 17 bases remaining between them. Germline V gene sequence: CDR1 MNHNY, CDR2 SVGAGI (reference sequence). DNA for the CDR3: TGTGCCAGCGCCTCGGAGCATCTAGCGTACTTC. Translation: CASASEHLAYF.